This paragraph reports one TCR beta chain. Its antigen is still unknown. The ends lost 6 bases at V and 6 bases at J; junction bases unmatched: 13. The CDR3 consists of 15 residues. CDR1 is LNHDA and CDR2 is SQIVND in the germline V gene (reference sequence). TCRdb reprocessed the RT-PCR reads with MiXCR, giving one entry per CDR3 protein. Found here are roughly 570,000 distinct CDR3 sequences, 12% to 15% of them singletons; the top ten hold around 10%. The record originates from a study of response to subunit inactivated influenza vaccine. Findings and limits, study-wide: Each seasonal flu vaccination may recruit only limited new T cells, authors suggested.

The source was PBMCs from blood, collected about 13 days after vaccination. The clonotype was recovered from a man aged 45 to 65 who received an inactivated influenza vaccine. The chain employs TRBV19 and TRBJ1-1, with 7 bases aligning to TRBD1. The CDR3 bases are TGTGCCAGTAGGCGACAGGGAGATTCCTTCGCTGAAGCTTTCTTT. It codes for CASRRQGDSFAEAFF. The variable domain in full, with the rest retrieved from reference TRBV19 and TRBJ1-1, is DGGITQSPKYLFRKEGQNVTLSCEQNLNHDAMYWYRQDPGQGLRLIYYSQIVNDFQKGDIAEGYSVSREKKESFPLTVTSAQKNPTAFYLCASRRQGDSFAEAFFGQGTRLTVV.